These T cell receptor beta chains were read from a single sample in a study of T-cell memory formation after mild COVID-19. In TCRdb, the 5' RACE reads were re-called with MiXCR into one record per CDR3 protein. This sample has about 390,000 distinct CDR3 sequences; around 21% occur once, and the top ten carry 9.5% to 15%. Sequenced: PBMCs or a T cell subset sorted from them (not recorded which). These receptors were collected from an adult woman who had mild COVID-19 (a few samples of this study predate the infection). Cell type and time point are not known. CDR3s include the opening cysteine and the closing phenylalanine or tryptophan. The D gene is left open where the match is weak. Clone size is stated in some rows and not others, as once, few, many or a class when expanded.

>13|TRBJ2-3|NA|NA|TRBV20-1
TGCAGTGCTAGCTCGGGATCCACAGATACGCAGTATTTT
CSASSGSTDTQYF
>17|TRBJ2-7|NA|few|TRBV6-2/TRBV6-3
TGTGCCAGCAGTGTGGGGGTTTTTCTTTACCCCCCCTACGAGCAGTACTTC
CASSVGVFLYPPYEQYF
>14|TRBJ1-3|NA|NA|TRBV7-2
TGTGCCAGCAGTTTGGACAGAGCTGGAAACACCATATATTTT
CASSLDRAGNTIYF
>14|TRBJ2-7|NA|NA|TRBV20-1
TGCAGTGCTCTCCGGGCGGGGCTCTCCTACGAGCAGTACTTC
CSALRAGLSYEQYF
>13|TRBJ1-1|NA|few|TRBV6-1
TGTGCCAGCAAGGTGACAGCCAACACTGAAGCTTTCTTT
CASKVTANTEAFF
>14|TRBJ2-4|TRBD1|NA|TRBV19
TGTGCCAGTATAGGACAGGGTGGTTCGGACATTCAGTACTTC
CASIGQGGSDIQYF
>13|TRBJ2-7|NA|NA|TRBV7-7
TGTGCTAGCAGCCCCACTCTAGGGGGACTTCAGTACTTC
CASSPTLGGLQYF
>13|TRBJ1-1|TRBD1|NA|TRBV29-1
TGCAGCGGTATACCGGGACAGGGGACTGAAGCTTTCTTT
CSGIPGQGTEAFF
>18|TRBJ2-7|TRBD2|few|TRBV7-2
TGTGCCAGCAGTAGGTCGGGACTAGCGGGTCTGTCTTCGGGAGAGCAGTACTTC
CASSRSGLAGLSSGEQYF
>14|TRBJ2-5|NA|few|TRBV5-5
TGTGCCAGCAGCTTTATGGGAGACCAAGAGACCCAGTACTTC
CASSFMGDQETQYF
>15|TRBJ2-7|TRBD1|NA|TRBV4-1
TGCGCCAGCACTCCGGGGACAGGAGGGTGGGGAGAGCAGTACTTC
CASTPGTGGWGEQYF
>14|TRBJ2-3|TRBD2|NA|TRBV5-1
TGCGCCAGCCATCCGGGAGGGCCCACAGATACGCAGTATTTT
CASHPGGPTDTQYF
>15|TRBJ1-2|TRBD1|NA|TRBV10-3
TGTGCCATCAGTGAGCCTGACCCCGACAGGGCTGGCTACACCTTC
CAISEPDPDRAGYTF
>13|TRBJ2-5|TRBD1|NA|TRBV11-3
TGTGCCAGCATGCCACAGGGGGCAGAGACCCAGTACTTC
CASMPQGAETQYF
>12|TRBJ2-7|NA|many|TRBV5-5
TGCGCCAGCAGCCCGGGAGCCTACGAGCAGTACTTC
CASSPGAYEQYF
>13|TRBJ1-4|NA|few|TRBV12-3/TRBV12-4
TGTGCCAGCAGTTTTAAGTTCGGCGAAAAACTGTTTTTT
CASSFKFGEKLFF
>15|TRBJ1-6|NA|NA|TRBV10-3
TGTGCCATCAATGACAGGTCGGCCCCTAATTCACCCCTCCACTTT
CAINDRSAPNSPLHF
>16|TRBJ1-1|TRBD1|few|TRBV12-3/TRBV12-4
TGTGCCAGCACCATTCGACGGACAGGGGGTTGGACTGAAGCTTTCTTT
CASTIRRTGGWTEAFF
>15|TRBJ1-1|NA|NA|TRBV5-1
TGCGCCAGCAGCTTGGTCGCAGACATGAACACTGAAGCTTTCTTT
CASSLVADMNTEAFF
>16|TRBJ2-5|NA|NA|TRBV6-5
TGTGCCAGCACCACGGGGAACAGGGTTTTCCAAGAGACCCAGTACTTC
CASTTGNRVFQETQYF
>14|TRBJ1-2|NA|NA|TRBV10-3
TGTGCCATCTCTTCGGACCCGGGGCGCGATGGCTACACCTTC
CAISSDPGRDGYTF
>17|TRBJ2-2|NA|NA|TRBV15
TGTGCCACCAGCAGGGACCCGACAGGGAGGGACACCGGGGAGCTGTTTTTT
CATSRDPTGRDTGELFF
>14|TRBJ2-1|TRBD2|many|TRBV20-1
TGCAGTGCTAGATCTAGCGGGAGGGTTACGGAGCAGTTCTTC
CSARSSGRVTEQFF
>15|TRBJ1-2|NA|few|TRBV20-1
TGCAGTGCTAGAGATCAGATGGGAGGGGACTATGGCTACACCTTC
CSARDQMGGDYGYTF
>13|TRBJ2-3|NA|NA|TRBV7-9
TGTGCCAGCAGCTTAGAACCTGCCCCTCGGCAGTATTTT
CASSLEPAPRQYF
>15|TRBJ1-1|NA|NA|TRBV9
TGTGCCAGCAGCCCCCACGAGTCGGGGGACACTGAAGCTTTCTTT
CASSPHESGDTEAFF
>14|TRBJ2-1|TRBD1|few|TRBV9
TGTGCCAGCAGCCTGGGGACAGGGATCACTGAGCAGTTCTTC
CASSLGTGITEQFF
>15|TRBJ2-7|TRBD1|few|TRBV7-3
TGTGCCAGCAGCTTAACGGGACAGGGGAACTACGAGCAGTACTTC
CASSLTGQGNYEQYF
>16|TRBJ2-1|TRBD2|NA|TRBV9
TGTGCCAGCAGCGAGGGACTAGCGGGAGTCAACAATGAGCAGTTCTTC
CASSEGLAGVNNEQFF
>12|TRBJ2-3|NA|few|TRBV2
TGTGCCAGCAGCACTACCACAGATACGCAGTATTTT
CASSTTTDTQYF
>13|TRBJ1-2|NA|NA|TRBV20-1
TGCAGTGCTAGAGAGGGCACCAACTATGGCTACACCTTC
CSAREGTNYGYTF
>15|TRBJ1-2|NA|NA|TRBV18
TGTGCCAGCTCACCATGGCCCTCTCCTGGCTATGGCTACACCTTC
CASSPWPSPGYGYTF
>13|TRBJ2-1|NA|NA|TRBV28
TGTGCCAGCAGACAGGAGAGGTACAATGAGCAGTTCTTC
CASRQERYNEQFF
>13|TRBJ1-2|NA|few|TRBV9
TGTGCCAGCAGCGTAGGCGGGAACTATGGCTACACCTTC
CASSVGGNYGYTF
>14|TRBJ1-2|NA|many|TRBV5-6
TGTGCCAGCAGCTTGGAGCGAGCTAACTATGGCTACACCTTC
CASSLERANYGYTF
>16|TRBJ1-5|TRBD1|many|TRBV4-1
TGCGCCAGCAGCCAGTATCCGGGACAGGCGAACCAGCCCCAGCATTTT
CASSQYPGQANQPQHF
>14|TRBJ2-7|NA|NA|TRBV9
TGTGCCAGCAGCGTAGGTGGAGGGTTCTACGAGCAGTACTTC
CASSVGGGFYEQYF
>14|TRBJ2-4|TRBD2|NA|TRBV5-1
TGCGCCAGCAGACTAGCGGGGGGCAAAAACATTCAGTACTTC
CASRLAGGKNIQYF
>14|TRBJ1-1|NA|NA|TRBV7-9
TGTGCCAGCAGCCCCCCGAATAGGAACACTGAAGCTTTCTTT
CASSPPNRNTEAFF
>18|TRBJ2-5|TRBD2|few|TRBV11-2
TGTGCCAGCAGCTTAGATCTAGCGGGAGGGCCGGTGAGAGAGACCCAGTACTTC
CASSLDLAGGPVRETQYF
>15|TRBJ1-2|TRBD1|NA|TRBV7-2
TGTGCCAGCAGCTTAGCTCAGGGACAGGGGGCCAGCTACACCTTC
CASSLAQGQGASYTF
>11|TRBJ2-1|NA|NA|TRBV20-1
TGCAGTGCTAGCCGGGCAGAAGAGCAGTTCTTC
CSASRAEEQFF
>15|TRBJ2-7|TRBD2|few|TRBV10-3
TGTGCCATCAGTGAGTCGTACGGGGGGGCCACCGAGCAGTACTTC
CAISESYGGATEQYF
>15|TRBJ1-1|TRBD1|NA|TRBV10-3
TGTGCCATCAGTGAGTCCGGGACAGGGGCCGCTGAAGCTTTCTTT
CAISESGTGAAEAFF
>12|TRBJ2-7|NA|NA|TRBV5-4
TGTGCCAGCAGCAGTGAGGGCGGCGAGCAGTACTTC
CASSSEGGEQYF
>17|TRBJ2-1|TRBD2|NA|TRBV7-6
TGTGCCAGCAGCTCCTGGACTAGCGGGAGGCCAGTTTATGAGCAGTTCTTC
CASSSWTSGRPVYEQFF
>16|TRBJ2-2|NA|once|TRBV7-9
TGTGCCAGCAGCTTCCAAGGCCTAAGTGGTACCGGGGAGCTGTTTTTT
CASSFQGLSGTGELFF
>15|TRBJ2-3|NA|NA|TRBV7-9
TGTGCCAGCAGCTTCATACAGGGTGGAGGAGATACGCAGTATTTT
CASSFIQGGGDTQYF
>13|TRBJ2-3|TRBD1|many|TRBV29-1
TGCAGCGTTGGACAGGGGGCGCCAGATACGCAGTATTTT
CSVGQGAPDTQYF